The T cell receptor beta chain described here comes from a study of blood T cell repertoires in COVID-19. About the study: Sites across the United States, Italy and Spain contributed samples from acute and convalescent COVID-19. Sample material is recorded as cDNA or gDNA derived from T cells, B-cell-depleted T cells, or PBMCs.

This clone was seen only once. Authors' analysis steps: Using reference gene primer amplification, nucleated cell counts were estimated. Repertoires were generated with immunoSEQ multiplex PCR, while TCRdb's copy carries only in-frame clones and drops some. V and J calls plus clone size are reproduced from that table; the DNA served to infer D and trimming. The data contain 340,000 or so clones, just over 85% of them singletons. This CDR3 is 15 amino acids long. CDR1 is SGHTA, CDR2 FQGNSA, per germline. V gave up 2 bases and J gave up 3 bases; unmatched junction bases: 7. Participant-reported clinical history was the basis for cohort assignment.

This chain joins TRBV7-2 and TRBJ2-7; TRBD1 agrees at 7 bases. Sequences were obtained from PBMCs or T cells enriched from blood (not recorded which). The clonotype originates from a woman aged 40 to 50 with acute COVID-19. CDR3 nucleotides: TGTGCCAGCAGCTTATTACGGGACAGCAGCTACGAGCAGTACTTC. It codes for CASSLLRDSSYEQYF. The variable domain in full, with the rest retrieved from reference TRBV7-2 and TRBJ2-7, is GAGVSQSPSNKVTEKGKDVELRCDPISGHTALYWYRQSLGQGLEFLIYFQGNSAPDKSGLPSDRFSAERTGGSVSTLTIQRTQQEDSAVYLCASSLLRDSSYEQYFGPGTRLTVT.